The 3 T cell receptor beta chains listed next were all sequenced from one sample in a study of control samples from healthy donors and cancer patients. The data were produced by immunoSEQ multiplex PCR, yet TCRdb's version contains in-frame clones alone and is incomplete. The table shows around 120,000 clones, with approximately 89% occurring only once. The material sequenced was blood. The receptors were gathered from a woman aged 18-35 years in good health.

In the case of this clone: One end of the junction fails to match germline, which may point to a read error. V usage is TRBV2 and J usage is TRBJ2-5; 8 bases align to TRBD2. This CDR3 has 13 amino acids. CDR1 SNHLY and CDR2 FYNNEI come from the germline V gene. The CDR3 nucleotides are TGTGCCAGCAGTGAAGGTCCCGGGACTAGTATGAACTTC. It is translated as CASSEGPGTSMNF.

J is TRBJ1-2 and V is TRBV28, with TRBD1 matching over 8 bases. Germline V CDR1 and CDR2: MDHEN, SYDVKM. V shed 8 bases, J shed 0 bases, and the junction held 2 bases outside the gene matches. This CDR3 comprises 13 residues. The CDR3 nucleotides are TGTGCCAGCGGGACAGGAGCTAACTATGGCTACACCTTC. Amino acid sequence: CASGTGANYGYTF.

This clone was recorded once. The chain joins TRBV27 to TRBJ2-7; weak D call: TRBD2 (6 bases). V lost 8 bases and J 7 bases, leaving 21 bases between the germline ends. From germline, CDR1 is MNHEY and CDR2 SMNVEV (reference sequence). The CDR3 is 14 amino acids. CDR3 amino acids: CASRPLRWAGEQYF. CDR3 DNA: TGTGCCAGCCGGCCCCTCAGGTGGGCGGGAGAGCAGTACTTC.